This T cell receptor (beta chain) was identified during a study of siplizumab effects on memory and regulatory T cells. Libraries were prepared by immunoSEQ multiplex PCR; TCRdb keeps only in-frame clonotypes and omits some of them. This table holds approximately 94,000 clones, 93% found once. As to this clone: Its target is unknown.

Broader study findings: Siplizumab brought about a significant reduction in alloreactive sequences traceable to unstimulated CD4+ memory cells.

The CDR3 contains 16 residues. The germline V and J ends were trimmed by 0 bases and 4 bases, with 13 bases remaining between them. Germline V gene data show CDR1 as LGHNA and CDR2 as YNFKEQ. The V and J genes are TRBV4-2 and TRBJ2-1; maybe TRBD2 (7 bases). The specimen was CD8+ T cells sorted from blood. This clonotype originated in a human donor in good health. CDR3 amino acids: CASSQDTGGLYNEQFF. The CDR3 DNA is TGTGCCAGCAGCCAAGATACCGGGGGGCTTTACAATGAGCAGTTCTTC.